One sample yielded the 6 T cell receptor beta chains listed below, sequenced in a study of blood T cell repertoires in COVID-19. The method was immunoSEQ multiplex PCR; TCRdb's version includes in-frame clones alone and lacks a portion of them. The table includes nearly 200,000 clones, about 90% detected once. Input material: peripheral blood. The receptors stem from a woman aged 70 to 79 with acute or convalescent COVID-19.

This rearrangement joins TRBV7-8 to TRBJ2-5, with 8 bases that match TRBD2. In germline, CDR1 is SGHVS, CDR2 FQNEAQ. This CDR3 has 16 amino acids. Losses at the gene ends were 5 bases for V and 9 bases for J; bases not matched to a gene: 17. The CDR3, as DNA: TGTGCCAGCAGCCCGTTCGGGGGGGGGACTAGAGATCCCCAGTACTTC. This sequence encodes CASSPFGGGTRDPQYF.

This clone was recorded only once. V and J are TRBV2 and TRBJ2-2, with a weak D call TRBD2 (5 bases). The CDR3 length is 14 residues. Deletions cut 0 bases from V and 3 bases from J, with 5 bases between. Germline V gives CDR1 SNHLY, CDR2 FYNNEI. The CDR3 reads CASSEARDTGELFF. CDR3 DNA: TGTGCCAGCAGTGAAGCGCGGGACACCGGGGAGCTGTTTTTT. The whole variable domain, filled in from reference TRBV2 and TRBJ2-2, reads EPEVTQTPSHQVTQMGQEVILRCVPISNHLYFYWYRQILGQKVEFLVSFYNNEISEKSEIFDDQFSVERPDGSNFTLKIRSTKLEDSAMYFCASSEARDTGELFFGEGSRLTVL.

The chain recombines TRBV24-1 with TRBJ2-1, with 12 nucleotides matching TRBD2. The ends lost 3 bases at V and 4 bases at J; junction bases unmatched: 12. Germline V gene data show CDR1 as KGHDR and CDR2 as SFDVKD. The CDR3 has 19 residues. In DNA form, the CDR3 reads TGTGCCACCAGTGATCGCCTGCCTAGCGGGAGGGTGGGGTACAATGAGCAGTTCTTC. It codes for CATSDRLPSGRVGYNEQFF.

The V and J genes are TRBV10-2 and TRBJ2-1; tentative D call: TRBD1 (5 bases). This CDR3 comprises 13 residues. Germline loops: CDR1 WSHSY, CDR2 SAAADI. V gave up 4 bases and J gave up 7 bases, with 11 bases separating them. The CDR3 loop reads CASSAQGRNEQFF. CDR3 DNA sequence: TGCGCCAGCAGTGCCCAGGGAAGAAATGAGCAGTTCTTC.

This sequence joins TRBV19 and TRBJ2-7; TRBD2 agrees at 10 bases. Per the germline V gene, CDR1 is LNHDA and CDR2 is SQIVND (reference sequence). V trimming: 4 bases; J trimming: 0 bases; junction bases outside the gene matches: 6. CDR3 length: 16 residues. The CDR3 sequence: CASSTLAGATSYEQYF. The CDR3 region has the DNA TGTGCCAGTAGTACCCTAGCGGGAGCTACCTCCTACGAGCAGTACTTC.

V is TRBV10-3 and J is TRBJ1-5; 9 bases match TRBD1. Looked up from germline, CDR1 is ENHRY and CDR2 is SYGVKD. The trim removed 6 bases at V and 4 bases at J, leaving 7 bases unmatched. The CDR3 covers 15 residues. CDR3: CAIRDDRGENQPQHF. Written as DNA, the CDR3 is TGTGCCATCAGGGACGACAGGGGGGAGAATCAGCCCCAGCATTTT.